The 9 T cell receptor beta chains reported below all come from one sample, sequenced in a study of cytomegalovirus exposure and HLA in healthy donors. The PCR employed 60 Vbeta primers together with 13 Jbeta primers. Sequenced by immunoSEQ multiplex PCR; TCRdb stores in-frame clones only, minus some. The table has fewer than 90,000 clones, 75% to 80% seen once. The sequenced sample consisted of PBMCs. Receptors were obtained from a female donor in good health and CMV-seronegative.

This chain uses TRBV4-1 with TRBJ1-2; the D gene is possibly TRBD1 (5 bases). V was shortened by 4 bases and J by 2 bases, with 14 bases between the two germline ends. Germline CDR1 reads MGHRA; CDR2 reads YSYEKL. CDR3 length: 15 amino acids. Written as DNA, the CDR3 is TGCGCCAGCAGCCCGCTCCTTGACAGCAACTATGGCTACACCTTC. Translation gives CASSPLLDSNYGYTF.

This sequence joins TRBV18 and TRBJ1-1; TRBD1 is a possible D gene (6 bases). The CDR3 is 13 amino acids. Germline V gives CDR1 KGHSH, CDR2 LQKENI. Trimming pared 6 bases from V and 3 bases from J, leaving 11 bases between. CDR3 bases: TGTGCCAGCTCCCCCAGGGGTGACACTGAAGCTTTCTTT. Protein product: CASSPRGDTEAFF.

The chain couples TRBV5-6 to TRBJ2-2, with 8 nucleotides matching TRBD1. Germline-derived CDR1 and CDR2 are SGHDT and YYEEEE. V shed 2 bases, J shed 3 bases, and the junction held 3 bases outside the gene matches. The CDR3 loop spans 15 amino acids. In DNA, the CDR3 is TGTGCCAGCAGCTTCGGACAGGGTGACACCGGGGAGCTGTTTTTT. Translation: CASSFGQGDTGELFF.

This clone was seen a handful of times. CDR3 DNA sequence: TGCGCCAGCAGCTTGGCCTTGATGGGGGCGAATGAAAAACTGTTTTTT. This sequence encodes CASSLALMGANEKLFF. The J gene is TRBJ1-4, the V gene TRBV5-1; tentatively, D is TRBD1 (6 bases). The CDR3 contains 16 residues. The V and J ends lost 0 bases and 5 bases respectively, with 14 bases between them. The V gene's germline CDR1 is SGHRS and CDR2 YFSETQ.

The rearrangement joins TRBV7-9 to TRBJ1-2; 9 bases fit TRBD1. The trim removed 3 bases at V and 6 bases at J, leaving 8 bases unmatched. The CDR3 covers 15 residues. The germline gives CDR1 SEHNR, CDR2 FQNEAQ (reference sequence). The DNA for the CDR3 is TGTGCCAGCAGCTTGATGACAGGGGGGGAGAATGGCTACACCTTC. It codes for CASSLMTGGENGYTF. Full variable domain (missing parts from reference TRBV7-9 and TRBJ1-2): DTGVSQNPRHKITKRGQNVTFRCDPISEHNRLYWYRQTLGQGPEFLTYFQNEAQLEKSRLLSDRFSAERPKGSFSTLEIQRTEQGDSAMYLCASSLMTGGENGYTFGSGTRLTVV.

This clone was counted only a few times. This sequence joins TRBV28 and TRBJ1-6, with D possibly matching TRBD1 (5 bases). The CDR3 runs 13 residues. Trimming took off 5 bases at V and 14 bases at J, with 16 bases between the two ends. The germline V gene has CDR1 MDHEN and CDR2 SYDVKM. The CDR3: CASSPAPTEALHF. DNA for the CDR3: TGTGCCAGCAGTCCGGCCCCGACAGAAGCCCTCCACTTT.

This clone was detected only once. One junction end disagrees with the germline gene, perhaps due to a read error. This chain uses TRBV10-3 with TRBJ1-4; 7 bases are shared with TRBD1. Germline CDR1 reads ENHRY; CDR2 reads SYGVKD. The CDR3 is 18 amino acids. CDR3 bases: TGTGCCACCAGTGAGACACAGGGGAGTAGGGGAACTAATGAAAAACTGTTTTTT. This translates into CATSETQGSRGTNEKLFF.

This rearrangement joins TRBV5-4 to TRBJ2-3; 11 bases are shared with TRBD2. The V and J ends lost 4 bases and 2 bases, in that order; junction bases with no gene match: 6. Per the germline V gene, CDR1 is SGHNT and CDR2 is YYREEE (reference sequence). The CDR3 is 16 residues long. The CDR3 nucleotides are TGTGCCAGCAGCCCCAGACTAGCGGGATCCACAGATACGCAGTATTTT. It translates to CASSPRLAGSTDTQYF.

The chain employs TRBV5-4 and TRBJ2-3; TRBD1 might be the D (6 bases). The V gene lost 0 bases and the J gene lost 5 bases, with 13 bases spanning the gap. The CDR3 runs to 15 residues. CDR1 is SGHNT, CDR2 YYREEE, per germline (reference sequence). CDR3 nucleotide sequence: TGTGCCAGCAGCTTGGATCAGGGGCTGGGAGATACGCAGTATTTT. Translating it yields CASSLDQGLGDTQYF.